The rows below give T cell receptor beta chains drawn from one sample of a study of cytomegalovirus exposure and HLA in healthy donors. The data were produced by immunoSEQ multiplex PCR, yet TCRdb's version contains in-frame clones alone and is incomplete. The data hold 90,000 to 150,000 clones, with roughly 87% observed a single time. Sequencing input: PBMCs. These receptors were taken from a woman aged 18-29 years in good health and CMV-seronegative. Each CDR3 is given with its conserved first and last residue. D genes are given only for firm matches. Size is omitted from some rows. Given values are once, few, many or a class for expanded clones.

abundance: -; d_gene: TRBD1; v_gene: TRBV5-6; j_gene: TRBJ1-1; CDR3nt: TGTGCCAGCAGCGAGATTGGACAGGTCGGGGCGAACACTGAAGCTTTCTTT; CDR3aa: CASSEIGQVGANTEAFF
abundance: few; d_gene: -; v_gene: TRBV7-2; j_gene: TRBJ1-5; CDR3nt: TGTGCCAGCAGCTTAGGGGGAGCCGGGCAGCCCCAGCATTTT; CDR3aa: CASSLGGAGQPQHF
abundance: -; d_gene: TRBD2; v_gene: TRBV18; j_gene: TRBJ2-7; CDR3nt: TGTGCCAGCTCACCACCTTCTGGCGGGAGGGCCTACGAGCAGTACTTC; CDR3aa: CASSPPSGGRAYEQYF
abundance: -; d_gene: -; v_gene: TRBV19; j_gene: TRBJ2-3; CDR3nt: TGTGCCAGTAGTAATAGGGGAACAGATACGCAGTATTTT; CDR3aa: CASSNRGTDTQYF
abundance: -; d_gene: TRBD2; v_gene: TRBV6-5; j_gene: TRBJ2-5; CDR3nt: TGTGCCAGCAGTTACTCTATGGCGGGAGGGGTAAGAACCCAGTACTTC; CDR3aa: CASSYSMAGGVRTQYF
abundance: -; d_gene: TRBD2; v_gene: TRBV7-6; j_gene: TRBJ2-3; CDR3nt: TGTGCCAGCAGCGTCGGACTAGCGGTAATTGATACGCAGTATTTT; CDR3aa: CASSVGLAVIDTQYF
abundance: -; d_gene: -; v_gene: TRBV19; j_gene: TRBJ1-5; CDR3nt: TGTGCCAGTACCTCTTCACAGTTCATAGAGCCCCAGCATTTT; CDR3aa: CASTSSQFIEPQHF
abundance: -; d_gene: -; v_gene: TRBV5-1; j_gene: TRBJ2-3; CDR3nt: TGCGCCAGCAGCTTGACAGCGGACCTAGGGACAGATACGCAGTATTTT; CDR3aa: CASSLTADLGTDTQYF
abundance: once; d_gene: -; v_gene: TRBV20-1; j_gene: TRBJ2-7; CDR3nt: TGCAGTGCGGGGGCCGCCTACGAGCAGTACTTC; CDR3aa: CSAGAAYEQYF
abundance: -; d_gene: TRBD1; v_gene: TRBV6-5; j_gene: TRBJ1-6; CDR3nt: TGTGCCAGCAAAACGGACAGGGGGTGGTCACCCCTCCACTTT; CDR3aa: CASKTDRGWSPLHF
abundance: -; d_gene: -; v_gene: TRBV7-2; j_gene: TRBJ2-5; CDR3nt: TGTGCCAGCAGCTTAAGAGGGCGGGAGACCCAGTACTTC; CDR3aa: CASSLRGRETQYF
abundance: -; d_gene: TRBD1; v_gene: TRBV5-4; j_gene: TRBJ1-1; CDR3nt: TGTGCCAGCAGCTTGGTGGGGACAGGGGGCACTGAAGCTTTCTTT; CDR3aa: CASSLVGTGGTEAFF
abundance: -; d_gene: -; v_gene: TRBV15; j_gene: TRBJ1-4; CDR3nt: TGTGCCACCAGCAGAGAAAGAGGAACTAATGAAAAACTGTTTTTT; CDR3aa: CATSRERGTNEKLFF
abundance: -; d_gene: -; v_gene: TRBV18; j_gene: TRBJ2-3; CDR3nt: TGTGCCAGCTCACCACGGACAACAGATACGCAGTATTTT; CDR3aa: CASSPRTTDTQYF
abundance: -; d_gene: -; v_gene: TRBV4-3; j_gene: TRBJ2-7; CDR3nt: TGCGCCAGCAGCCATTATCAGGGGCCGTCCTACGAGCAGTACTTC; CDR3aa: CASSHYQGPSYEQYF
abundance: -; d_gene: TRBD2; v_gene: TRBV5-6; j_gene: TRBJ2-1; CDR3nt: TGTGCCAGCAGCTGGGAGCGGGGGCCTTACAATGAGCAGTTCTTC; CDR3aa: CASSWERGPYNEQFF
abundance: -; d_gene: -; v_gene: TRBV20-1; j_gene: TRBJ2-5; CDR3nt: TGCAGTGCTAACACGTGGGAGACCCAGTACTTC; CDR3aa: CSANTWETQYF